The 29 T cell receptor beta chains given below trace back to one sample, sequenced in a study of beta chain features in type 1 diabetes. Since all of the isolated RNA was reverse transcribed, expressed TCRB transcripts were what got sequenced. This table comes from immunoSEQ multiplex PCR, and its TCRdb copy is limited to in-frame clones, with some not included. The repertoire holds about 19,000 clones, with 45% to 50% as singletons. Sequenced material: stem cell memory CD4+ T cells from blood. These receptors originate from a man aged 18 to 29 in good health.

The V gene is TRBV20-1, the J gene TRBJ2-5; the D is unclear. Looked up from germline, CDR1 is DFQATT and CDR2 is SNEGSKA (reference sequence). CDR3 length equals 11 residues. The V and J ends lost 3 bases and 2 bases respectively, with 4 bases between them. CDR3 amino acids: CSASRQETQYF. CDR3 in DNA: TGCAGTGCTAGTAGACAAGAGACCCAGTACTTC.

This chain uses TRBV7-2 with TRBJ1-1; the match to TRBD1 covers 10 bases. The CDR3 loop spans 14 amino acids. V was pared by 5 bases and J by 7 bases, with 7 bases of the junction left unmatched. CDR1 SGHTA and CDR2 FQGNSA come from the germline V gene. This chain's CDR3 is CASSIGTGEGEAFF. DNA for the CDR3: TGTGCCAGCAGCATAGGGACAGGGGAAGGTGAAGCTTTCTTT.

The V call is TRBV28, the J call TRBJ2-7; D gene uncertain. The germline V gene encodes CDR1 MDHEN and CDR2 SYDVKM. CDR3 size: 12 residues. V lost 5 bases to trimming and J lost 5 bases, with 10 bases between them. CDR3 residues: CASSGTTHEQYF. The CDR3, as DNA: TGTGCCAGCAGTGGCACCACACACGAGCAGTACTTC.

This chain uses TRBV5-1 with TRBJ2-6; D is uncertain. CDR1 and CDR2 (germline): SGHRS, YFSETQ. V was pared by 4 bases and J by 2 bases, with 7 bases between. This CDR3 has 14 residues. CDR3 coding DNA: TGCGCCAGCAGCCCCTTTACTGGGGCCAACGTCCTGACTTTC. Translating it yields CASSPFTGANVLTF.

The rearrangement joins TRBV2 to TRBJ2-6; 8 bases map to TRBD1. The V gene's germline CDR1 is SNHLY and CDR2 FYNNEI. The ends lost 6 bases at V and 0 bases at J; junction bases unmatched: 7. This CDR3 is 17 amino acids long. DNA for the CDR3: TGTGCCAGCAGCCGGGACAGGCATGGCTCTGGGGCCAACGTCCTGACTTTC. Protein product: CASSRDRHGSGANVLTF.

This clone was seen just once. The gene calls are TRBV5-4 and TRBJ2-1, with 10 positions matching TRBD2. With V trimmed by 0 bases and J by 7 bases, 7 bases remained unmatched. This CDR3 has 16 residues. Germline CDR1 is SGHNT and CDR2 is YYREEE (reference sequence). The CDR3: CASSLALGTSENEQFF. The CDR3 coding sequence is TGTGCCAGCAGCTTGGCCCTAGGGACTAGCGAAAATGAGCAGTTCTTC. The entire variable domain, with the rest obtained from reference TRBV5-4 and TRBJ2-1, is as follows: ETGVTQSPTHLIKTRGQQVTLRCSSQSGHNTVSWYQQALGQGPQFIFQYYREEENGRGNFPPRFSGLQFPNYSSELNVNALELDDSALYLCASSLALGTSENEQFFGPGTRLTVL.

This chain joins TRBV2 and TRBJ1-5; possible D gene TRBD1, 5 bases. The V gene's germline CDR1 is SNHLY and CDR2 FYNNEI. The length of the CDR3 is 16 residues. The V end lost 8 bases, the J end lost 1 base, and 18 bases lay between the germline ends. CDR3 nucleotide sequence: TGTGCCAGCCGAACGGTCGTGGGGCCGAGCAATCAGCCCCAGCATTTT. As protein: CASRTVVGPSNQPQHF.

The chain employs TRBV27 and TRBJ2-7; D might be TRBD1 (6 bases). This CDR3 is built from 14 residues. Germline V CDR1 and CDR2: MNHEY, SMNVEV (reference sequence). The V end lost 5 bases, the J end lost 6 bases, and 17 bases lay between the germline ends. CDR3 sequence (DNA): TGTGCCAGCAGTGCCCGGGACAACCTTCGCGAGCAGTACTTC. Translating it yields CASSARDNLREQYF.

The chain links TRBV2 to TRBJ1-2; weak D call: TRBD1 (5 bases). The ends were cut back, 1 base at V and 7 bases at J, with 13 bases in the middle. This CDR3 has 14 amino acids. Germline assignment: CDR1 SNHLY and CDR2 FYNNEI. CDR3 residues: CASSEDRLRGGYTF. DNA for the CDR3: TGTGCCAGCAGTGAAGACAGGCTCCGAGGTGGCTACACCTTC.

The rearrangement links TRBV29-1 to TRBJ1-5, with 9 bases matching TRBD1. Per germline, CDR1 SQVTM and CDR2 ANQGSEA. After removal of 5 bases from V and 1 base from J, the junction contained 12 bases not matched to a gene. The CDR3 covers 17 residues. The CDR3 here is CSVTNAIGTGSNQPQHF. The CDR3 nucleotides are TGCAGCGTTACAAACGCTATAGGGACAGGGAGCAATCAGCCCCAGCATTTT.

This chain uses TRBV10-3 with TRBJ1-2, with unresolved D. V lost 4 bases to trimming and J lost 8 bases, with 23 bases between them. The CDR3 loop spans 16 amino acids. The V gene's germline CDR1 is ENHRY and CDR2 SYGVKD. The CDR3 bases are TGTGCCATCAGTGGGGAGGAGAGGGAATTGGGTCGGGGCTACACCTTC. Its translation: CAISGEERELGRGYTF.

This clone came up a few times. The chain recombines TRBV9 with TRBJ2-5, with D possibly TRBD1 on 6 matching bases. From germline, CDR1 is SGDLS and CDR2 YYNGEE. The CDR3 extends over 16 amino acids. V dropped 0 bases and J dropped 7 bases, with 19 bases sitting between them. The CDR3 loop reads CASSVGAEQGRRTQYF. In DNA, the CDR3 is TGTGCCAGCAGCGTAGGGGCGGAACAGGGTAGGCGGACCCAGTACTTC. Together with reference TRBV9 and TRBJ2-5, the CDR3 gives the full variable domain: DSGVTQTPKHLITATGQRVTLRCSPRSGDLSVYWYQQSLDQGLQFLIQYYNGEERAKGNILERFSAQQFPDLHSELNLSSLELGDSALYFCASSVGAEQGRRTQYFGPGTRLLVL.

This clone was seen more than once but under ten times. The V and J genes are TRBV29-1 and TRBJ2-5; 8 nucleotides align to TRBD1. CDR1 is SQVTM and CDR2 is ANQGSEA in the germline V gene. After removal of 5 bases from V and 1 base from J, the junction contained 6 bases not matched to a gene. The CDR3 is 14 amino acids. The CDR3 coding sequence is TGCAGCGTTCGAAAGACAGGGGCCCAAGAGACCCAGTACTTC. Amino acids: CSVRKTGAQETQYF.

This chain joins TRBV4-3 and TRBJ2-1; D is possibly TRBD1 (6 bases). The V and J ends lost 0 bases and 7 bases respectively, with 16 bases between them. The CDR3 covers 16 residues. Germline values: CDR1 LGHNA, CDR2 YSLEER. The CDR3: CASSQDERARGNEQFF. CDR3 bases: TGCGCCAGCAGCCAAGATGAGCGAGCTAGGGGGAATGAGCAGTTCTTC.

This chain joins TRBV11-2 and TRBJ2-1, with 7 positions matching TRBD2. The CDR3 totals 13 residues. V trimming: 5 bases; J trimming: 4 bases; junction bases outside the gene matches: 2. The germline gives CDR1 SGHAT, CDR2 FQNNGV. The CDR3: CASSPAGYNEQFF. The CDR3 coding sequence is TGTGCCAGCAGCCCAGCGGGATACAATGAGCAGTTCTTC. The full variable domain, its missing parts supplied by reference TRBV11-2 and TRBJ2-1, is EAGVAQSPRYKIIEKRQSVAFWCNPISGHATLYWYQQILGQGPKLLIQFQNNGVVDDSQLPKDRFSAERLKGVDSTLKIQPAKLEDSAVYLCASSPAGYNEQFFGPGTRLTVL.

As for this clone: At one boundary the junction diverges from the germline segment, which might be a read error. The chain carries TRBV5-6 and TRBJ2-5, with no clear D. Germline loops: CDR1 SGHDT, CDR2 YYEEEE. This CDR3 spans 11 amino acids. CDR3 residues: CASSLDRSLHF. CDR3 sequence (DNA): TGTGCCAGCAGCTTGGACCGTAGTTTGCACTTC.

The chain combines TRBV7-2 with TRBJ2-5; 8 nucleotides align to TRBD2. The closer fit of TRBJ2-7 to the DNA end suggests the J call may be wrong. Germline CDR1 SGHTA, CDR2 FQGNSA. This CDR3 comprises 17 residues. The CDR3 nucleotides are TGTGCCAGCAGCTTCAGGCCGGGGGGGCTTCCCCTCTACGAGCAGTACTTC. Protein sequence: CASSFRPGGLPLYEQYF.

The gene calls are TRBV27 and TRBJ1-6; 10 nucleotides match TRBD1. Trimming cost V 7 bases and J 9 bases; bases outside gene matches: 9. Germline V gives CDR1 MNHEY, CDR2 SMNVEV (reference sequence). The CDR3 runs to 15 residues. CDR3 bases: TGTGCCAGCACCTATCACCGGGACAGGGGTTCACCCCTCCACTTT. Protein: CASTYHRDRGSPLHF.

The chain combines TRBV14 with TRBJ2-2; 11 bases fit TRBD2. The CDR3 runs to 16 residues. Germline V lookup: CDR1 SGHDN, CDR2 FVKESK. The junction had 3 bases not matched to a gene; V was cut back by 5 bases and J by 1 base. In DNA form, the CDR3 reads TGTGCCAGCAGCGGCGGACTAGCGGGGAACACCGGGGAGCTGTTTTTT. It encodes CASSGGLAGNTGELFF. Full variable domain (rest looked up from reference TRBV14 and TRBJ2-2): EAGVTQFPSHSVIEKGQTVTLRCDPISGHDNLYWYRRVMGKEIKFLLHFVKESKQDESGMPNNRFLAERTGGTYSTLKVQPAELEDSGVYFCASSGGLAGNTGELFFGEGSRLTVL.

The chain couples TRBV6-5 to TRBJ1-1, with D perhaps matching TRBD1 (5 bases). The CDR3 totals 13 residues. CDR1 is MNHEY, CDR2 SVGAGI, per germline. V was trimmed by 4 bases and J by 4 bases, leaving 10 bases between them. Here the CDR3 DNA reads TGTGCCAGCAGTTTCACAGGATCCACTGAAGCTTTCTTT. Translated, it gives CASSFTGSTEAFF.

This sequence joins TRBV30 and TRBJ2-7; tentative D call: TRBD1 (5 bases). Trimming shortened V by 0 bases and J by 7 bases, and 13 bases separated the two germline ends. Germline assignment: CDR1 GTSNPN and CDR2 SVGIG (reference sequence). There are 13 residues in the CDR3. In DNA form, the CDR3 reads TGTGCCTGGAGTGTACTTGGGGCCGTGGAGCAGTACTTC. This gives the protein CAWSVLGAVEQYF.

The CDR3 protein is CASSLARGSYNEQFF. The DNA of the CDR3 is TGTGCCAGCAGCTTGGCGCGAGGCTCCTACAATGAGCAGTTCTTC. The gene calls are TRBV5-4 and TRBJ2-1; D unclear. CDR3 length equals 15 residues. Germline V gene lookup returns CDR1 SGHNT and CDR2 YYREEE (reference sequence). Trimming removed 0 bases at V and 0 bases at J, with 7 bases between.

The chain joins TRBV6-5 to TRBJ1-4, with D possibly TRBD1 on 5 matching bases. The CDR3 totals 15 residues. Germline assignment: CDR1 MNHEY and CDR2 SVGAGI. The V and J ends lost 0 bases and 2 bases respectively, with 7 bases between them. The CDR3 bases are TGTGCCAGCAGTTACTCATGGGGCACTAATGAAAAACTGTTTTTT. This sequence encodes CASSYSWGTNEKLFF.

This chain uses TRBV6-1 with TRBJ2-1, with 10 bases that match TRBD1. The CDR3 extends over 16 amino acids. Germline CDR1 and CDR2: MNHNS and SASEGT. V lost 4 bases and J lost 3; bases outside the gene matches: 6. Here the CDR3 DNA reads TGTGCCAGCAGTGGAACTTGGACAGGGGGCTACAATGAGCAGTTCTTC. It specifies CASSGTWTGGYNEQFF.

This sequence joins TRBV23-1 and TRBJ1-4; D possibly corresponds to TRBD1 (6 bases). TRBV23-1 is an open reading frame, and its role is uncertain. V was pared by 6 bases and J by 8 bases, with 16 bases between. The CDR3 length is 14 residues. The DNA of the CDR3 is TGCGCCAGCAGGGGGGACACGAAGGACGAAAAACTGTTTTTT. Residues: CASRGDTKDEKLFF.

V gene TRBV7-9 combines with J gene TRBJ2-7; 9 bases are a match to TRBD1. The germline gives CDR1 SEHNR, CDR2 FQNEAQ (reference sequence). The CDR3 runs 19 residues. J lost 1 base, V lost 5 bases, and 18 bases had no gene match. CDR3 nucleotide sequence: TGTGCCAGCAGCCCCACCCCCGGGACAGGGATTCCTTTTTCCTACGAGCAGTACTTC. It codes for CASSPTPGTGIPFSYEQYF.

The chain combines TRBV18 with TRBJ2-4, with TRBD2 identical over 8 bases. Per germline, CDR1 KGHSH and CDR2 LQKENI. CDR3 length: 15 amino acids. The J segment lost 9 bases and the V segment lost 3 bases, leaving 10 bases of the junction unmatched. The CDR3 reads CASSPRTSRVPIQYF. For the CDR3, the DNA is TGTGCCAGCTCACCTAGGACTAGCCGGGTACCCATTCAGTACTTC.

This clone turned up a few times. This chain connects TRBV28 to TRBJ2-7; 10 nucleotides line up with TRBD1. The CDR3 has 16 residues. The junction had 13 bases not matched to a gene; V was cut back by 4 bases and J by 7 bases. Germline V CDR1 and CDR2: MDHEN, SYDVKM. The CDR3 reads CASSSLHTGQGGEQYF. CDR3 DNA: TGTGCCAGCAGTTCCCTCCACACAGGACAGGGGGGAGAGCAGTACTTC.

The V gene is TRBV5-4, the J gene TRBJ2-4; 16 nucleotides line up with TRBD2. The CDR3 is 19 residues long. The germline CDR1 and CDR2 sequences are SGHNT and YYREEE (reference sequence). J lost 2 bases, V lost 4 bases, and 9 bases had no gene match. CDR3 in amino acids: CASSQDEGLAGGPKNIQYF. CDR3 DNA: TGTGCCAGCAGCCAAGATGAGGGACTAGCGGGGGGGCCCAAAAACATTCAGTACTTC. Full variable domain (rest looked up from reference TRBV5-4 and TRBJ2-4): ETGVTQSPTHLIKTRGQQVTLRCSSQSGHNTVSWYQQALGQGPQFIFQYYREEENGRGNFPPRFSGLQFPNYSSELNVNALELDDSALYLCASSQDEGLAGGPKNIQYFGAGTRLSVL.